The 23 T cell receptor beta chains presented below share a single source sample, sequenced in a study of T-cell reconstitution after alpha-beta-depleted transplantation in children. Preparation of the TCRbeta library was carried out with unique molecular identifiers. TCRdb reprocessed the PCR reads via MiXCR and lists one record per CDR3 protein. The sample contains some 590,000 distinct CDR3 sequences, more than 9% of which appear only once. The sample consisted of PBMCs from the stem cell graft donor, taken from the stem cell graft. The receptors were sampled from a human donor who donated a stem cell graft to a child with acute myeloid leukemia.

The J gene is TRBJ2-3, the V gene TRBV5-1; 8 bases line up with TRBD2. V lost 4 bases and J lost 1; bases outside the gene matches: 20. The germline V gene has CDR1 SGHRS and CDR2 YFSETQ. The CDR3 is made up of 20 amino acids. The CDR3 here is CASSLLGRGSGAHGTDTQYF. The DNA for the CDR3 is TGCGCCAGCAGCCTCCTTGGGCGAGGTAGCGGGGCCCATGGCACAGATACGCAGTATTTT.

This clonotype was seen ten or more times. J is TRBJ2-1 and V is TRBV5-1; D is ambiguous. V lost 0 bases, J lost 9 bases, and 7 bases lay in between. The CDR3 is 12 residues long. Germline loops: CDR1 SGHRS, CDR2 YFSETQ. The DNA of the CDR3 is TGCGCCAGCAGCTTGGCTAATGGTGAGCAGTTCTTC. Its protein product is CASSLANGEQFF.

This clonotype turned up a few times. The rearrangement joins TRBV7-8 to TRBJ2-7, with D possibly TRBD2 on 6 matching bases. The germline V and J ends were trimmed by 3 bases and 4 bases, with 16 bases remaining between them. CDR1 and CDR2 from the germline V gene are SGHVS and FQNEAQ. The CDR3 runs to 15 residues. In DNA form, the CDR3 reads TGTGCCAGCAGCTTCGGCGGGAAGCGTCGGTACGAGCAGTACTTC. It encodes CASSFGGKRRYEQYF.

The table lists this clonotype with a few counts. The chain uses TRBV12-3 or TRBV12-4 and TRBJ2-5, with D possibly matching TRBD1 (6 bases). The CDR3 loop spans 12 amino acids. V was shortened by 8 bases and J by 3 bases, with 10 bases between the two germline ends. In DNA, the CDR3 is TGTGCCAGCCGGGACATTAAAGAGACCCAGTACTTC. It codes for CASRDIKETQYF.

This clonotype was recorded at least ten times. This chain links TRBV27 with TRBJ2-1; no reliable D call. The CDR3 runs 14 residues. From germline, CDR1 is MNHEY and CDR2 SMNVEV (reference sequence). The ends were cut back, 4 bases at V and 7 bases at J, with 14 bases in the middle. The CDR3 reads CASSSSPSSNEQFF. The CDR3 nucleotides read TGTGCCAGCAGTTCGAGCCCGTCTTCTAATGAGCAGTTCTTC.

The table lists this clonotype with many counts. A read error may produce the germline difference seen at one junction end. The CDR3 nucleotides read TGCGCCAGCAGCCCCAGGACAGGGTACGAGCAGTACTTC. Its translation: CASSPRTGYEQYF. V is TRBV27 and J is TRBJ2-7; TRBD1 matches 8 bases. The CDR3 spans 13 residues. Germline assignment: CDR1 MNHEY and CDR2 SMNVEV (reference sequence).

This chain connects TRBV4-2 to TRBJ2-7, with a possible D match to TRBD2 (5 bases). Trimming removed 3 bases from V and 3 bases from J, with 18 bases in between. CDR1 LGHNA and CDR2 YNFKEQ come from the germline V gene. The CDR3 covers 16 residues. In DNA form, the CDR3 reads TGTGCCAGCAGCCAGAGGGCCTCGGGTGGGCTCTACGAGCAGTACTTC. This codes for CASSQRASGGLYEQYF.

As DNA, the CDR3 is TGCAGTGCTAAAATAGCGGGAAAGGTCGTTAATGAGCAGTTCTTC. Its translation is CSAKIAGKVVNEQFF. The rearrangement links TRBV20-1 to TRBJ2-1, with 8 bases that match TRBD2. The CDR3 runs to 15 residues. CDR1 is DFQATT and CDR2 is SNEGSKA in the germline V gene (reference sequence). V lost 4 bases and J lost 7; bases outside the gene matches: 12.

There are a few counts of this clonotype. This chain connects TRBV5-1 to TRBJ2-1, with 14 nucleotides matching TRBD2. Germline CDR1 is SGHRS and CDR2 is YFSETQ. The ends lost 6 bases at V and 5 bases at J; junction bases unmatched: 4. This CDR3 has 15 residues. CDR3 DNA sequence: TGCGCCAGCACAGGGACTAGCGGGAGCAACAATGAGCAGTTCTTC. Its protein product is CASTGTSGSNNEQFF.

This clonotype appeared many times. The chain couples TRBV20-1 to TRBJ2-7, with 8 bases matching TRBD2. Germline CDR1 is DFQATT and CDR2 is SNEGSKA (reference sequence). The CDR3 runs 15 residues. V trimming: 3 bases; J trimming: 4 bases; junction bases outside the gene matches: 11. As DNA, the CDR3 is TGCAGTGCTAGGAGAGAGCGGGAGATGAAGTACGAGCAGTACTTC. Protein product: CSARREREMKYEQYF.

The genes are TRBV15 and TRBJ2-5, with a possible D match to TRBD2 (5 bases). Germline V gene sequence: CDR1 LNHNV, CDR2 YYDKDF (reference sequence). Trimming left V 3 bases short and J 4 bases short, with 15 bases between. There are 15 residues in the CDR3. This CDR3 is CATSRNTARGETQYF. In DNA, the CDR3 is TGTGCCACCAGCAGGAATACCGCCCGGGGAGAGACCCAGTACTTC.

The chain has TRBV30 and TRBJ2-2, with 10 bases matching TRBD2. Looked up from germline, CDR1 is GTSNPN and CDR2 is SVGIG (reference sequence). J gave up 6 bases and V 0 bases, and 4 bases lay outside the gene matches. CDR3 length: 15 residues. The CDR3 coding sequence is TGTGCCTGGAGTGTATCTAGCGGGAGCTCCGGGGAGCTGTTTTTT. Encoded protein: CAWSVSSGSSGELFF.

This clonotype showed up just a few times. The rearrangement joins TRBV20-1 to TRBJ1-2; no reliable D call. Looked up from germline, CDR1 is DFQATT and CDR2 is SNEGSKA (reference sequence). This CDR3 has 15 residues. The V end was cut by 5 bases, the J end by 1 base, with 17 bases between. The CDR3 sequence is CSASFSDTFNYGYTF. CDR3 in DNA: TGCAGTGCTTCTTTCAGTGACACCTTTAACTATGGCTACACCTTC.

This clonotype came up many times. The gene calls are TRBV7-3 and TRBJ2-3; no clear D. Germline CDR1 and CDR2: SGHTA and FQGTGA. The CDR3 contains 14 residues. V lost 2 bases to trimming and J lost 2 bases, with 8 bases between them. The CDR3 loop reads CASSLGRPTDTQYF. In nucleotides, the CDR3 is TGTGCCAGCAGCTTAGGGCGGCCCACAGATACGCAGTATTTT.

The CDR3 coding sequence is TGTGCCAGCAGTTACCCCACAGGAACTAACTATGGCTACACCTTC. Its protein is CASSYPTGTNYGYTF. The chain is built from TRBV28 and TRBJ1-2; a possible D gene is TRBD1 (5 bases). V shed 4 bases and J shed 0 bases, with 12 bases lying between them. The CDR3 is made up of 15 amino acids. CDR1 is MDHEN, CDR2 SYDVKM, per germline.

This clonotype was seen ten or more times. The V gene is TRBV7-2, the J gene TRBJ2-3; D is ambiguous. V gave up 5 bases and J gave up 7 bases, with 13 bases separating them. Per germline, CDR1 SGHTA and CDR2 FQGNSA. The CDR3 loop spans 13 amino acids. The CDR3 reads CASSPTNFYTQYF. Written as DNA, the CDR3 is TGTGCCAGCAGCCCAACGAACTTTTATACGCAGTATTTT.

This clonotype has ten or more counts. The CDR3: CASSFSIGFAESSYNEQFF. CDR3 in DNA: TGTGCCAGCAGTTTTAGTATCGGGTTCGCGGAGAGCTCCTACAATGAGCAGTTCTTC. The gene calls are TRBV28 and TRBJ2-1; D is uncertain. The CDR3 totals 19 residues. Germline V gene data show CDR1 as MDHEN and CDR2 as SYDVKM. Between the trimmed V and J ends, which lost 3 bases and 0 bases, there was a span of 21 bases.

V gene TRBV20-1 combines with J gene TRBJ2-3; 10 bases line up with TRBD2. The length of the CDR3 is 15 residues. Germline V gene sequence: CDR1 DFQATT, CDR2 SNEGSKA (reference sequence). The V segment lost 3 bases and the J segment 7 bases; nucleotides outside the gene matches: 10. The CDR3 protein is CSASPIAGGLYTQYF. In DNA form, the CDR3 reads TGCAGTGCTAGCCCCATAGCGGGAGGACTTTATACGCAGTATTTT.

This clonotype has a handful of counts. The chain uses TRBV6-5 and TRBJ2-1; tentatively, D is TRBD1 (5 bases). V was clipped by 5 bases and J by 3 bases, with 11 bases between them. There are 14 residues in the CDR3. Germline V lookup: CDR1 MNHEY, CDR2 SVGAGI. The CDR3, as DNA: TGTGCCAGCAGTACCCGACAGTTCTACAATGAGCAGTTCTTC. This codes for CASSTRQFYNEQFF.

V is TRBV9 and J is TRBJ2-5, with D possibly TRBD2 on 6 matching bases. The ends were cut back, 1 base at V and 2 bases at J, with 12 bases in the middle. The germline V gene encodes CDR1 SGDLS and CDR2 YYNGEE. The CDR3 runs to 15 residues. The CDR3 loop is CASSVLSGRQETQYF. CDR3 coding DNA: TGTGCCAGCAGCGTACTTAGCGGTCGACAAGAGACCCAGTACTTC.

This clonotype was seen many times. This chain joins TRBV29-1 and TRBJ1-3; D remains unclear. Germline CDR1 and CDR2: SQVTM and ANQGSEA. The CDR3 loop spans 13 amino acids. The V and J ends lost 3 bases and 0 bases respectively, with 6 bases between them. The CDR3 reads CSVETDSGNTIYF. The CDR3 bases are TGCAGCGTTGAGACTGACTCTGGAAACACCATATATTTT.

The table lists this clonotype with many counts. This chain uses TRBV12-3 or TRBV12-4 with TRBJ2-3, with D uncertain. V gave up 4 bases and J gave up 2 bases, with 10 bases separating them. CDR3 length equals 14 residues. The CDR3 is CASSSSLFTDTQYF. The DNA of the CDR3 is TGTGCCAGCAGTTCGTCCCTTTTCACAGATACGCAGTATTTT.

V and J are TRBV6-2 or TRBV6-3 and TRBJ2-1; D possibly corresponds to TRBD1 (5 bases). The CDR3 runs to 16 residues. CDR1 and CDR2 (germline): MNHEY, SVGEGT. The V end lost 2 bases, the J end lost 4 bases, and 15 bases lay between the germline ends. CDR3 residues: CASSYQPWQGYNEQFF. CDR3 sequence (DNA): TGTGCCAGCAGTTACCAACCCTGGCAGGGTTACAATGAGCAGTTCTTC.